This TCR beta chain appears in the sequencing data of a study of T cell repertoires in ileal Crohn's disease. Overall study: Median disease duration was about 7.9 years; around 35% smoked at surgery.

Study-wide results and caveats: Clonal expansions were more frequent in active smokers than non-smokers at surgery. High-frequency clones were more common in sorted CD8 than CD4 cells. Endoscopic recurrence occurred in every patient whose clonality exceeded 26.8%.

The CDR3 spans 18 residues. Germline CDR1 and CDR2: MNHNS and SASEGT. With 3 bases removed from V and 3 bases from J, the gap between germline ends came to 23 bases. About this clone: Its cognate antigen is unknown.

Sequencing used immunoSEQ multiplex PCR; TCRdb keeps in-frame clones, though not all of them. The data hold about 6,600 clones, with around 86% observed a single time. This sample's time point: inflamed ileum from the surgical specimen. The sample taken for sequencing was ileal tissue. The receptor was isolated from an adult with Crohn's disease. The gene calls are TRBV6-1 and TRBJ1-1; no firm D call. DNA for the CDR3: TGTGCCAGCAGTGATACGGCCAGGCCCTCCCTAAGGGACACTGAAGCTTTCTTT. Its translation is CASSDTARPSLRDTEAFF.